The T cell receptor beta chain under discussion was sequenced for a study of sequential checkpoint blockade in melanoma. About the research overall: Each arm's sequence ended with maintenance nivolumab.

The sample's treatment: randomized to nivolumab then ipilimumab (arm A) or the reverse (arm B). Live CD3+CD8+ CD19− CD56− cells were sorted from PBMCs. This clone has just a few counts. Clones were read by immunoSEQ multiplex PCR, and TCRdb kept only the in-frame ones, dropping some. The profile shows about 10,000 clones, around 78% of them singletons. The CDR3 is made up of 15 amino acids. V lost 3 bases and J lost 1; bases outside the gene matches: 7. Per germline, CDR1 SGHRS and CDR2 YFSETQ. This clonotype was obtained from a human donor with melanoma. The chain has TRBV5-1 and TRBJ2-7, with 7 bases fitting TRBD1. The material was CD8+ T cells sorted from blood (inferred from file names), obtained from a patient given nivolumab and ipilimumab in sequence. CDR3 nucleotide sequence: TGCGCCAGCAGCTCGGGTCGACAGGGATCCTACGAGCAGTACTTC. This encodes CASSSGRQGSYEQYF.